This T cell receptor beta chain was recovered during a study of blood T cells in healthy people across ages. Primers used in a second PCR of about 6 to 12 cycles were a sample-barcoded 5' primer and a J-beta primer mix. TCRdb called the 5' RACE reads again in MiXCR, with one record for every CDR3 protein. Among around 990,000 distinct CDR3 sequences listed, around 27% were seen once. This clonotype was seen a few times. The antigen is unknown. Study results and limitations: Because sorting was not performed, PBMCs prevented conclusive naive versus antigen-experienced comparison.

The V gene's germline CDR1 is MDHEN and CDR2 SYDVKM. Trimming left V 2 bases short and J 2 bases short, with 19 bases between. The CDR3 runs 18 residues. The same specimen was also included in a second study, on T cells of mothers and their children. This second study says: Addition of sample barcodes and 2-4 random nucleotides occurred through the M1S primer of the second PCR. Reads recorded for TCR beta CDR3 numbered over 8 million per mother and some 2.7 million per child.

Sequencing input: blood. This TCR was sampled from a girl aged 2-10 years in good health. The chain links TRBV28 to TRBJ2-1; D unclear. The CDR3 reads CASSLDGRVGRTYNEQFF. For the CDR3, the DNA is TGTGCCAGCAGTTTAGACGGTAGGGTAGGGCGCACCTACAATGAGCAGTTCTTC.